The 6 T cell receptor beta chains listed next were all sequenced from one sample in a study of early T cells in non-severe SARS-CoV-2 infection. TCRdb processed the 5' RACE reads anew with MiXCR; each CDR3 protein has one entry. This table holds around 50,000 distinct CDR3 sequences, around 10% found once. The material sequenced was whole blood. These receptors all come from an adult who was a healthcare worker with PCR-confirmed SARS-CoV-2 infection or an uninfected control (not recorded which).

This clonotype was seen a few times. This chain links TRBV20-1 with TRBJ2-7; D is ambiguous. Trimming left V 5 bases short and J 0 bases short, with 14 bases between. The CDR3 is made up of 14 amino acids. Looked up from germline, CDR1 is DFQATT and CDR2 is SNEGSKA (reference sequence). The chain's CDR3 is CSAESETSSYEQYF. CDR3 in DNA: TGCAGTGCTGAAAGCGAGACGAGCTCCTACGAGCAGTACTTC.

The V call is TRBV29-1, the J call TRBJ2-1; 11 nucleotides line up with TRBD1. Germline values: CDR1 SQVTM, CDR2 ANQGSEA. Trimming at V came to 4 bases and at J to 3 bases, leaving 8 bases not matched to a gene. The length of the CDR3 is 16 residues. CDR3 nucleotide sequence: TGCAGCGTTGCCCTAGGACAGGGGGCAAACTACAATGAGCAGTTCTTC. This translates into CSVALGQGANYNEQFF.

This clonotype was found a few times. CDR3 in DNA: TGTGCCAGCAGCTTAGGGGGACCCGTCGAGAGGAACACTGAAGCTTTCTTT. It yields the protein CASSLGGPVERNTEAFF. The chain combines TRBV5-6 with TRBJ1-1, with D possibly TRBD1 on 6 matching bases. The CDR3 consists of 17 residues. The V and J ends lost 2 bases and 1 base respectively, with 18 bases between them. Germline assignment: CDR1 SGHDT and CDR2 YYEEEE.

This clonotype was counted only a few times. The chain employs TRBV3-1 and TRBJ2-1; 10 positions agree with TRBD2. This CDR3 is 18 amino acids long. The trim removed 3 bases at V and 7 bases at J, leaving 15 bases unmatched. Germline loops: CDR1 LGHDT, CDR2 YNNKEL (reference sequence). The CDR3: CASSHRQGTSGIGNEQFF. The DNA for the CDR3 is TGTGCCAGCAGCCACCGACAAGGAACTAGCGGGATAGGGAATGAGCAGTTCTTC.

The V call is TRBV2, the J call TRBJ2-1, with TRBD2 as a possible D gene (5 bases). The CDR3 consists of 15 residues. The V and J ends lost 8 bases and 2 bases respectively, with 16 bases between them. Looked up from germline, CDR1 is SNHLY and CDR2 is FYNNEI. CDR3 loop: CASRLGSTAYNEQFF. For the CDR3, the DNA is TGTGCCAGCCGTCTTGGGAGTACCGCCTACAATGAGCAGTTCTTC.

This clonotype was seen at least ten times. This sequence joins TRBV5-1 and TRBJ1-6, with 8 bases matching TRBD1. V lost 2 bases, J lost 2 bases, and 6 bases stayed unmatched. The germline V gene encodes CDR1 SGHRS and CDR2 YFSETQ. This CDR3 has 17 residues. DNA of the CDR3: TGCGCCAGCAGCTTCGGCCGACAGGGGACCTATAATTCACCCCTCCACTTT. This gives the protein CASSFGRQGTYNSPLHF. Full variable domain (missing parts from reference TRBV5-1 and TRBJ1-6): KAGVTQTPRYLIKTRGQQVTLSCSPISGHRSVSWYQQTPGQGLQFLFEYFSETQRNKGNFPGRFSGRQFSNSRSEMNVSTLELGDSALYLCASSFGRQGTYNSPLHFGNGTRLTVT.